The 10 T cell receptor beta chains in this list originate from one sample, sequenced in a study of regulatory T cells in long-lasting Graves disease. Building of the TCR beta libraries involved iRepertoire HTBI primers and Arm-PCR of CDR3 regions. TCRdb analysed the multiplex PCR reads with MiXCR anew, one entry per CDR3 protein. The top ten hold 9.5% to 12% of the sample, which has more than 400,000 distinct CDR3 sequences, 16% seen once. Time point reported: newly diagnosed GD, antithyroid drugs for less than 3 months. Following extraction of RNA from PBMCs, that RNA was used to make the TCR library. These data were also filed under a second study, of T cells in Graves' hyperthyroidism and ophthalmopathy.

Specimen: peripheral blood mononuclear cells (PBMCs), collected at new diagnosis, from a patient treated with antithyroid drugs. The receptor set was obtained from a woman younger than 45 with Graves disease.

A note on this clonotype: This may arise from a read error, as a much more abundant clone is one base away. The genes are TRBV6-2 or TRBV6-3 and TRBJ2-1; 9 bases align to TRBD2. CDR3 length: 15 residues. CDR1 MNHEY and CDR2 SVGEGT come from the germline V gene. CDR3 bases: TGTGCCAGCAGTCGGCCTAGCGGGAATGCAAATGAGCGGTTCTTC. It yields the protein CASSRPSGNANERFF.

This clonotype came up many times. The chain combines TRBV28 with TRBJ1-5, with a possible D match to TRBD1 (6 bases). Germline CDR1 is MDHEN and CDR2 is SYDVKM. CDR3 length: 16 residues. V lost 7 bases to trimming and J lost 7 bases, with 23 bases between them. CDR3 in amino acids: CASISSGHTGGQPQHF. DNA of the CDR3: TGTGCCAGCATTTCCTCGGGCCACACTGGGGGCCAGCCCCAGCATTTT.

In its sample, this clonotype was seen many times. The CDR3 DNA reads as TGTGCCAGCAGCTTAATTACGTTAAGGAACGAGCAGTACTTC. It specifies CASSLITLRNEQYF. The chain uses TRBV7-9 and TRBJ2-7; D is undetermined. The length of the CDR3 is 14 residues. V was cut by 2 bases and J by 5 bases, with 13 bases left in between. Germline V gives CDR1 SEHNR, CDR2 FQNEAQ (reference sequence).

This chain uses TRBV6-2 or TRBV6-3 with TRBJ1-1; unclear D gene. In germline, CDR1 is MNHEY, CDR2 SVGEGT. Trimming removed 7 bases at V and 1 base at J, with 16 bases between. The CDR3 sequence is 15 residues long. The CDR3 loop is CASNWRSAKNTEAFF. CDR3 sequence (DNA): TGTGCCAGCAATTGGAGGAGTGCGAAGAACACTGAAGCTTTCTTT.

As to this clonotype: A much larger clone sits a single nucleotide away, making a read error possible. This chain links TRBV24-1 with TRBJ2-7, with TRBD2 as a possible D gene (5 bases). CDR1 KGHDR and CDR2 SFDVKD come from the germline V gene. Trimming shortened V by 7 bases and J by 0 bases, and 12 bases separated the two germline ends. The CDR3 covers 14 residues. CDR3 in amino acids: CATRAQGSSYEQYF. CDR3 nucleotide sequence: TGTGCCACCAGGGCACAAGGGAGCTCCTACGAGCAGTACTTC.

This clonotype was seen only a few times. This sequence joins TRBV12-3 or TRBV12-4 and TRBJ2-1; no reliable D call. Trimming removed 5 bases at V and 10 bases at J, with 12 bases between. This CDR3 is built from 12 residues. CDR3 region: CASSLIPGEQFF. The CDR3 region has the DNA TGTGCCAGCAGTCTTATCCCTGGGGAGCAGTTCTTC.

The CDR3 region has the DNA TGTGCCAGTAGTATAGAAGGTTTCGGGGGGCTAAGCAATCAGCCCCAGCATTTT. Translated, it gives CASSIEGFGGLSNQPQHF. The J gene is TRBJ1-5, the V gene TRBV19; D is possibly TRBD1 (6 bases). V was pared by 0 bases and J by 1 base, with 16 bases between. CDR3 length equals 18 residues. Looked up from germline, CDR1 is LNHDA and CDR2 is SQIVND (reference sequence).

As regards this clonotype: Given a much more abundant clone one base away, this may be a read error. The chain uses TRBV25-1 and TRBJ2-1, with a possible D match to TRBD1 (6 bases). The CDR3 is 20 amino acids. The V gene's germline CDR1 is MGHDK and CDR2 SYGVNS. DNA of the CDR3: TGTGCCAGCAGTGAAACCGGGACACGGACGAACAAGAGCTCCTACAATAAGCAGTTCTTC. It yields the protein CASSETGTRTNKSSYNKQFF.

This clonotype appeared many times. The gene calls are TRBV28 and TRBJ1-1, with D uncertain. The CDR3 has 13 amino acids. CDR1 and CDR2 (germline): MDHEN, SYDVKM. V was clipped by 4 bases and J by 3 bases, with 9 bases between them. CDR3 amino acids: CASSSTSYTEAFF. DNA of the CDR3: TGTGCCAGCAGTTCGACATCCTACACTGAAGCTTTCTTT.

The chain uses TRBV28 and TRBJ2-7; 9 bases line up with TRBD1. The trim removed 6 bases at V and 7 bases at J, leaving 13 bases unmatched. Germline loops: CDR1 MDHEN, CDR2 SYDVKM. CDR3 length: 15 residues. The CDR3 DNA follows: TGTGCCAGCAGCCCCGACAGGGGGGGTGGGGGGGAGCAGTACTTC. This translates into CASSPDRGGGGEQYF. Together with reference TRBV28 and TRBJ2-7, the CDR3 gives the full variable domain: DVKVTQSSRYLVKRTGEKVFLECVQDMDHENMFWYRQDPGLGLRLIYFSYDVKMKEKGDIPEGYSVSREKKERFSLILESASTNQTSMYLCASSPDRGGGGEQYFGPGTRLTVT.